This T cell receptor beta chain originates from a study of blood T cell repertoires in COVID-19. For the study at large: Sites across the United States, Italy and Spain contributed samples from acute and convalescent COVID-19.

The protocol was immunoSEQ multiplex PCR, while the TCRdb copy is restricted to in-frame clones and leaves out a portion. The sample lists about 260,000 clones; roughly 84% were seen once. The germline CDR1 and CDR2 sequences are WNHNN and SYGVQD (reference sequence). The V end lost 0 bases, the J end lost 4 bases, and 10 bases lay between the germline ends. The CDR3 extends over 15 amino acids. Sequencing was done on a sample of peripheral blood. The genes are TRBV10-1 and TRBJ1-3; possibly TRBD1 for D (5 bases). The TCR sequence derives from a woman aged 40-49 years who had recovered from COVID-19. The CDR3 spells CASSESPGSGNTIYF. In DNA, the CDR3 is TGCGCCAGCAGTGAGTCCCCAGGGTCGGGAAACACCATATATTTT.